The T cell receptor beta chain described here comes from a study of blood T cell repertoires in COVID-19. This clone was observed a handful of times. Original methodology: Reference gene primer amplification yielded estimated nucleated cell counts. Profiling relied on immunoSEQ multiplex PCR, and the TCRdb table lists in-frame clones only, not all of them. The V and J calls and clone size come from that table; D and trimming were worked out from the DNA. The table records roughly 270,000 clones, about four fifths of them present only once. Exposed enrollees encountered a COVID-19 case at some point within 2 weeks before study entry. The CDR3 consists of 15 residues. The junction had 7 bases not matched to a gene; V was cut back by 6 bases and J by 5 bases. The germline CDR1 and CDR2 sequences are MNHEY and SMNVEV (reference sequence).

This sequence was found in a man aged 40-49 years who had been exposed to COVID-19. What was sequenced was PBMCs or T cells enriched from blood (not recorded which). The chain recombines TRBV27 with TRBJ2-1, with 10 bases lining up with TRBD1. CDR3 residues: CASRIFGQGDNEQFF. The CDR3 DNA is TGTGCCAGCAGGATTTTCGGACAGGGGGACAATGAGCAGTTCTTC.